Presented here are 15 T cell receptor beta chains from one specimen sequenced in a study of cytomegalovirus exposure and HLA in healthy donors. Use of 60 Vbeta and 13 Jbeta primers characterized the PCR. The table came from immunoSEQ multiplex PCR; TCRdb's copy has only in-frame clones and leaves some out. The sample table sets out about 37,000 clones. Material for sequencing was PBMCs. Every receptor here comes from a human donor in good health.

The V call is TRBV28, the J call TRBJ2-2; 7 bases agree with TRBD1. Germline CDR1 is MDHEN and CDR2 is SYDVKM. With V trimmed by 7 bases and J by 0 bases, 5 bases remained unmatched. The CDR3 runs to 15 residues. CDR3 nucleotides: TGTGCCAGCAATCCCGGGACAGCGAACACCGGGGAGCTGTTTTTT. This translates into CASNPGTANTGELFF.

Note on this clone: One end of the junction does not line up with germline, which may come from a read error. The chain joins TRBV6-6 to TRBJ2-3; the D gene is possibly TRBD1 (5 bases). Germline CDR1 MNHNY, CDR2 SVGAGI (reference sequence). The CDR3 sequence is 15 residues long. The CDR3 spells CASYQGYFSTDKQYF. The CDR3 region has the DNA TGTGCCAGTTACCAGGGTTACTTTAGCACAGATAAGCAGTATTTT.

On this clone: An end of the junction differs from the germline gene, which may be a read error. V gene TRBV5-5 combines with J gene TRBJ2-5; D may be TRBD2 (6 bases). The CDR3 totals 14 residues. CDR1 and CDR2 from the germline V gene are SGHKS and YYEKEE (reference sequence). In nucleotides, the CDR3 is TGTGCCAGCAGCTTGTCGGGGTGGGGGGAGAACCAGTACTTC. It codes for CASSLSGWGENQYF. Drawing the rest from reference TRBV5-5 and TRBJ2-5, the complete variable domain is DAGVTQSPTHLIKTRGQQVTLRCSPISGHKSVSWYQQVLGQGPQFIFQYYEKEERGRGNFPDRFSARQFPNYSSELNVNALLLGDSALYLCASSLSGWGENQYFGPGTRLLVL.

The V gene is TRBV7-6, the J gene TRBJ1-4; 7 positions match TRBD1. Looked up from germline, CDR1 is SGHVS and CDR2 is FNYEAQ. The CDR3 spans 14 residues. J lost 3 bases, V lost 5 bases, and 3 bases had no gene match. The chain's CDR3 is CASSHRGSNEKLFF. CDR3 nucleotides: TGTGCCAGCAGCCACAGGGGTTCTAATGAAAAACTGTTTTTT.

V gene TRBV4-2 combines with J gene TRBJ2-2; 8 bases fit TRBD2. This CDR3 contains 15 residues. From germline, CDR1 is LGHNA and CDR2 YNFKEQ. Trimming at V came to 0 bases and at J to 5 bases, leaving 2 bases not matched to a gene. The CDR3 bases are TGTGCCAGCAGCCAAGAAGGCGGGGGGACCGGGGAGCTGTTTTTT. This codes for CASSQEGGGTGELFF.

This chain uses TRBV6-5 with TRBJ1-2; 9 nucleotides match TRBD1. The CDR3 has 16 residues. The ends lost 2 bases at V and 4 bases at J; junction bases unmatched: 8. The V gene's germline CDR1 is MNHEY and CDR2 SVGAGI. CDR3 sequence reads: CASSYLSGQGSYGYTF. The DNA of the CDR3 is TGTGCCAGCAGTTACCTCTCGGGACAGGGAAGCTATGGCTACACCTTC.

The rearrangement links TRBV7-3 to TRBJ2-1; D may be TRBD2 (5 bases). Germline values: CDR1 SGHTA, CDR2 FQGTGA. The CDR3 is 15 residues long. With 1 base removed from V and 2 bases from J, the gap between germline ends came to 9 bases. CDR3 DNA: TGTGCCAGCAGCTTAAGTGGGGAGCCCTACAATGAGCAGTTCTTC. The encoded protein is CASSLSGEPYNEQFF.

The V call is TRBV7-7, the J call TRBJ1-6; 8 bases are shared with TRBD1. V was pared by 5 bases and J by 6 bases, with 6 bases of the junction left unmatched. The germline V gene has CDR1 SSHAT and CDR2 FNYEAQ (reference sequence). The CDR3 has 15 amino acids. The CDR3 loop reads CASSPGQGSNSPLHF. The CDR3 DNA reads TGTGCCAGCAGCCCCGGACAGGGAAGTAATTCACCCCTCCACTTT.

This chain links TRBV6-1 with TRBJ1-1; D is uncertain. The V and J ends lost 0 bases and 3 bases respectively, with 11 bases between them. CDR3 size: 15 residues. Germline CDR1 MNHNS, CDR2 SASEGT. CDR3 residues: CASSEAALKHTEAFF. The CDR3 DNA reads TGTGCCAGCAGTGAAGCAGCCTTAAAACACACTGAAGCTTTCTTT.

The rearrangement links TRBV12-5 to TRBJ2-2; D may be TRBD1 (6 bases). V was pared by 6 bases and J by 5 bases, with 25 bases between. The CDR3 runs 18 residues. The germline V gene has CDR1 LGHNT and CDR2 FRNRAP. The CDR3 region has the DNA TGTGCTAGTGGAGCGACCGATGAACAGGGTTTATCGACCGGGGAGCTGTTTTTT. It specifies CASGATDEQGLSTGELFF.

The chain has TRBV28 and TRBJ1-2; no definite D call. Germline-derived CDR1 and CDR2 are MDHEN and SYDVKM. V lost 7 bases and J lost 1, with 16 bases in between. The CDR3 runs 15 residues. DNA for the CDR3: TGTGCCAGCACCGTGGCGGGCAGCTATAACTATGGCTACACCTTC. This encodes CASTVAGSYNYGYTF.

This chain connects TRBV7-9 to TRBJ2-7, with 11 bases fitting TRBD1. Germline V CDR1 and CDR2: SEHNR, FQNEAQ (reference sequence). Trimming removed 5 bases from V and 6 bases from J; junction bases left unmatched: 3. This CDR3 has 13 amino acids. In DNA form, the CDR3 reads TGTGCCAGCAGCCGCGGGACAGGGGGCGAGCAGTACTTC. Protein product: CASSRGTGGEQYF.

The V gene is TRBV19, the J gene TRBJ2-6; a possible D gene is TRBD1 (6 bases). The ends were cut back, 5 bases at V and 0 bases at J, with 14 bases in the middle. The CDR3 consists of 17 residues. Germline loops: CDR1 LNHDA, CDR2 SQIVND (reference sequence). DNA for the CDR3: TGTGCCAGTAGTGGGGGCCGGGTTATCTCTGGGGCCAACGTCCTGACTTTC. Its protein product is CASSGGRVISGANVLTF.

To note about this clone: The sample carries other DNA sequences with the same CDR3. The rearrangement uses TRBV7-2 and TRBJ2-5, with TRBD2 matching over 7 bases. Trimming took 2 bases from V and 1 from J; bases not matched to a gene: 4. The length of the CDR3 is 15 residues. Germline V gene sequence: CDR1 SGHTA, CDR2 FQGNSA. CDR3 sequence (DNA): TGTGCCAGCAGCTTACAAGCGGGACCCCAAGAGACCCAGTACTTC. Protein product: CASSLQAGPQETQYF.

The CDR3, as DNA: TGCAGCGTTGAAGATGGGGGACAGAACCTTGGCTACACCTTC. Its translation is CSVEDGGQNLGYTF. The gene calls are TRBV29-1 and TRBJ1-2; 7 bases agree with TRBD1. The CDR3 sequence is 14 residues long. The germline V gene has CDR1 SQVTM and CDR2 ANQGSEA. Losses at the gene ends were 0 bases for V and 7 bases for J; bases not matched to a gene: 8.